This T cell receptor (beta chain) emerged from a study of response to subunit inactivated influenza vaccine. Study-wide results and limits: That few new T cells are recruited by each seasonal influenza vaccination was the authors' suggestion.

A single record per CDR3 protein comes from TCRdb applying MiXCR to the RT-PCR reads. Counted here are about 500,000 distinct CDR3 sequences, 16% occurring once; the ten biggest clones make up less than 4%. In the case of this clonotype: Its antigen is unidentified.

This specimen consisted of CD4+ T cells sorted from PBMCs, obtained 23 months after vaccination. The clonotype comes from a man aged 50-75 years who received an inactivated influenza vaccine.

The CDR3 sequence is CAISESGGGREQYF. The CDR3, as DNA: TGTGCCATCAGTGAGTCAGGAGGAGGGAGGGAGCAGTACTTC. The V gene is TRBV10-3, the J gene TRBJ2-7; D possibly corresponds to TRBD2 (6 bases). Germline CDR1 is ENHRY and CDR2 is SYGVKD. Trimming removed 0 bases from V and 7 bases from J, with 13 bases in between. CDR3 length equals 14 residues.